This T cell receptor beta chain was recovered during a study of OX40 agonist ivuxolimab in advanced cancers. Study-wide background: The study reported partial responses in three patients: one hepatocellular carcinoma, two cutaneous melanoma.

Germline CDR1 and CDR2: SGHTA and FQGNSA. Trimming stripped 2 bases from V and 3 bases from J, with 11 bases between. The CDR3 is 14 amino acids. Assay used: immunoSEQ multiplex PCR; TCRdb lists only in-frame clones, some missing. The data show nearly 80,000 clones, with about 85% seen just once and about 4% held by the top ten. The chain employs TRBV7-2 and TRBJ2-7; a weak D match, TRBD1 (5 bases). The sample in question was CD4+ or CD8+ T cells sorted from blood, obtained in a trial of the OX40 agonist ivuxolimab. The sequence was obtained from an adult with an advanced solid tumor such as melanoma, head and neck, liver or kidney cancer. The CDR3 DNA follows: TGTGCCAGCAGCTTACAGGGTCGCAACTACGAGCAGTACTTC. Translation gives CASSLQGRNYEQYF.